This T cell receptor beta chain was sequenced during a study of blood T cell repertoires in COVID-19. Trimming removed 2 bases from V and 4 bases from J, with 9 bases in between. The CDR3 covers 14 residues. Germline V gives CDR1 SGHRS, CDR2 YFSETQ. Sequencing was performed with immunoSEQ multiplex PCR; in TCRdb, only in-frame clones are kept and a portion is missing. The table includes some 140,000 clones, 78% detected once. The sequencing input was peripheral blood. The V call is TRBV5-1, the J call TRBJ1-4; D may be TRBD1 (6 bases). The receptor was isolated from a man aged 55 to 69 who had recovered from COVID-19. The CDR3 DNA reads as TGCGCCAGCAGCTTACAGGGTTTTAATGAAAAACTGTTTTTT. Its translation is CASSLQGFNEKLFF.